Sequencing of this T cell receptor (beta chain) was carried out in a study of cytomegalovirus exposure and HLA in healthy donors. PCR was performed using 60 Vbeta and 13 Jbeta primers. Profiling relied on immunoSEQ multiplex PCR, and the TCRdb table lists in-frame clones only, not all of them. The data hold roughly 86,000 clones, with approximately 79% observed a single time. V dropped 5 bases and J dropped 7; count of bases not matched to a gene: 6. CDR1 is WNHNN and CDR2 is SYGVQD in the germline V gene (reference sequence). This CDR3 region has 14 residues. Sequencing was performed on PBMCs. This chain connects TRBV10-1 to TRBJ2-1, with 9 nucleotides matching TRBD1. This receptor was obtained from a female donor in good health and CMV-seronegative. The CDR3 is CASSYRGQVNEQFF. The CDR3 bases are TGCGCCAGCAGTTACAGGGGGCAGGTGAATGAGCAGTTCTTC.